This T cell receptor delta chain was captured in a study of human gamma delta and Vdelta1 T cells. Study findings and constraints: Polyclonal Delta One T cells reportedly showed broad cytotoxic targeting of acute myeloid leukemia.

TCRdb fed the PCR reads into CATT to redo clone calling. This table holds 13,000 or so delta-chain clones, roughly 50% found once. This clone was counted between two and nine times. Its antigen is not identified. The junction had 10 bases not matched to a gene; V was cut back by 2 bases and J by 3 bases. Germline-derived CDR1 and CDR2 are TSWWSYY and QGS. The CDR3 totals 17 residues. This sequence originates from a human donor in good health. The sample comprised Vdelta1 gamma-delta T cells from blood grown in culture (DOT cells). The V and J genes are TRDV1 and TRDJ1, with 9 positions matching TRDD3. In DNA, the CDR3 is TGTGCTCTTGGGGAATTTCGGGGATACGCATCCCCCGATAAACTCATCTTT. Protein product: CALGEFRGYASPDKLIF.